Listed below are T cell receptor beta chains from one sample, sequenced in a study of T cells in Graves' hyperthyroidism and ophthalmopathy. TCRdb called the multiplex PCR reads again in MiXCR, with one record for every CDR3 protein. The sample yields 400,000 to 550,000 distinct CDR3 sequences, about 24% seen once. The sample was blood. Receptors originate from a woman in her 30s with Graves' ophthalmopathy. CDR3s include the opening cysteine and the closing phenylalanine or tryptophan.

v_call	j_call	cdr3_aa
TRBV12-3/TRBV12-4	TRBJ1-3	CASSFPSRGPGAAGNTIYF
TRBV28	TRBJ2-7	CASSLLTEQYF
TRBV5-1	TRBJ1-1	CASSFNSLLNTEAFF
TRBV19	TRBJ1-1	CASSIDPMNTEAFF
TRBV12-3/TRBV12-4	TRBJ1-1	CASSLDSTNTEAFF
TRBV29-1	TRBJ2-2	CSVEVSVGGELFF
TRBV28	TRBJ2-7	CASRGRGPEQYF
TRBV29-1	TRBJ2-7	CSVGRRETSYEQYF
TRBV3-1	TRBJ1-5	CASSQDASGQPQHF
TRBV29-1	TRBJ1-1	CSVGWDTLNTEAFF
TRBV30	TRBJ2-7	CAWRLTRDGSSYEQYF
TRBV11-2	TRBJ1-1	CASSLEPGQGFNEYTEAFF
TRBV15	TRBJ2-5	CATSRPGGYPQETQYF
TRBV27	TRBJ2-7	CASSGTAYSYEQYF
TRBV30	TRBJ2-7	CAWRGLSTGEQYF
TRBV6-5	TRBJ1-5	CASSYSIPDQPQHF
TRBV11-2	TRBJ2-4	CASSSTRLGTRGKNIKYF
TRBV28	TRBJ1-2	CASSSWRVDGYTF
TRBV11-2	TRBJ2-5	CASSLVYGGSGETQYF
TRBV4-2	TRBJ2-7	CASSQGRGFSYEQYF
TRBV6-5	TRBJ1-2	CASSYIRGQIYGYTF
TRBV4-1	TRBJ2-5	CASSPDAASGWETQYF
TRBV6-5	TRBJ1-1	CASSYGRSTEAFF
TRBV7-2	TRBJ2-5	CASSFDSIETQYF
TRBV7-3	TRBJ2-2	CASSGTSANTGELFF
TRBV6-2/TRBV6-3	TRBJ2-7	CASSSRDRFEQYF
TRBV7-2	TRBJ1-1	CASSPPFPKVTEAFF
TRBV10-3	TRBJ2-5	CAISEFREETQYF
TRBV6-2/TRBV6-3	TRBJ1-5	CASTQRGRQPQHF
TRBV7-9	TRBJ2-7	CASSSTRTVPYEQYF
TRBV12-3/TRBV12-4	TRBJ1-1	CASSSSPDAEAFF
TRBV5-1	TRBJ2-7	CASSLVRTGSGEQYF
TRBV6-1	TRBJ2-7	CASLTGTGAYEQYF
TRBV20-1	TRBJ2-5	CSAKKDYSETQYF
TRBV27	TRBJ2-7	CASTRLGQGLSYEQYF
TRBV12-3/TRBV12-4	TRBJ1-5	CASSFGEPQHF
TRBV10-3	TRBJ1-1	CASKGQGGSEAFF
TRBV6-2/TRBV6-3	TRBJ2-5	CASSYAGTQQETQYF
TRBV2	TRBJ2-7	CASRDPWEAPSYEQYF
TRBV20-1	TRBJ2-2	CSARDRIANTGELFF
TRBV7-2	TRBJ2-7	CASSFSREREQYF
TRBV12-3/TRBV12-4	TRBJ1-3	CASSFRDTGNTIYF
TRBV6-1	TRBJ1-2	CASSVRDSANYGYTF
TRBV19	TRBJ2-7	CASSRQGRYEQYF
TRBV28	TRBJ1-1	CASSFYENRDTEAFF
TRBV15	TRBJ1-2	CATSRPGQGLYGYTF
TRBV7-2	TRBJ2-7	CASSLTGTGLSSYEQYF
TRBV27	TRBJ1-1	CASRRVPLRGKSTEAFF
TRBV10-3	TRBJ1-5	CAISVAGEGNQPQHF
TRBV28	TRBJ1-5	CASRMEDRGQNQPQHF
TRBV6-5	TRBJ1-1	CASSYSVESEAFF
TRBV30	TRBJ2-7	CAWSSNRDSGSYEQYF
TRBV19	TRBJ1-5	CASSAVTISNQPQHF
TRBV6-2/TRBV6-3	TRBJ1-6	CASSPDRGDSYNSPLHF
TRBV5-1	TRBJ2-7	CASSLAVFGVHEQYF